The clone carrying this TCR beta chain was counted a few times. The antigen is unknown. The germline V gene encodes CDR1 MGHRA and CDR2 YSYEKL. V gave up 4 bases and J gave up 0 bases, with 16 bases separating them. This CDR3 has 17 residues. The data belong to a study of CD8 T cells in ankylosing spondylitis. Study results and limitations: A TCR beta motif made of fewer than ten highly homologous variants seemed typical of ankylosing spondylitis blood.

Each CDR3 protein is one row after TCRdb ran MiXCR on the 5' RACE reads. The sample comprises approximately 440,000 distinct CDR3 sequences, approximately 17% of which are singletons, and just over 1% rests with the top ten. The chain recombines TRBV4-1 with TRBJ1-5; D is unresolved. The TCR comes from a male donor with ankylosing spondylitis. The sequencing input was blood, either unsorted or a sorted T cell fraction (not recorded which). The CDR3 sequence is CASSPPEGSYSNQPQHF. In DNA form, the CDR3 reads TGCGCCAGCAGCCCCCCAGAAGGTTCTTATAGCAATCAGCCCCAGCATTTT.